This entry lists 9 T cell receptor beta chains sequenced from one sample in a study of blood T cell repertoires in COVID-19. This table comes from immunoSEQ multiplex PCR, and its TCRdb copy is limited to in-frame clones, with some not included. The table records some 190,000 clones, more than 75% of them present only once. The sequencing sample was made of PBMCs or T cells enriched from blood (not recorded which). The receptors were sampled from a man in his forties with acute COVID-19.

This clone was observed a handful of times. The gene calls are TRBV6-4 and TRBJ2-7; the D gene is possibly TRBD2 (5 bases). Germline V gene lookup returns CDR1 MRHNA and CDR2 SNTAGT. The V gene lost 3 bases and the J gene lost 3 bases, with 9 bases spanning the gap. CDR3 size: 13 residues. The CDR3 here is CASSDGSDYEQYF. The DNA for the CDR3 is TGTGCCAGCAGTGATGGGAGCGACTACGAGCAGTACTTC.

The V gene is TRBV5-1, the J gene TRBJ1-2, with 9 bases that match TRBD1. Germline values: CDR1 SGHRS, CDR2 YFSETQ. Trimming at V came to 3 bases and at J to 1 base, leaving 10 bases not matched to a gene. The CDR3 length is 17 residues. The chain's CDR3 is CASSSGDRATLNYGYTF. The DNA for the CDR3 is TGCGCCAGCAGCTCGGGGGACAGGGCGACGCTTAACTATGGCTACACCTTC.

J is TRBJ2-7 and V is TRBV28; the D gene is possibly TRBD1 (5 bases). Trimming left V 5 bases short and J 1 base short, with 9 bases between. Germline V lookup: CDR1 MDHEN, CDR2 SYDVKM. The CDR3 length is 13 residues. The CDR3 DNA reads TGTGCCAGCAGTCCCAGGGTGTCCTACGAGCAGTACTTC. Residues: CASSPRVSYEQYF.

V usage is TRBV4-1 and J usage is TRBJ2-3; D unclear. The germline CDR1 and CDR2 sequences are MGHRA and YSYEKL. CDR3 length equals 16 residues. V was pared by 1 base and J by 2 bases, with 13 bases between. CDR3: CASSQVHTLNTDTQYF. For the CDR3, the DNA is TGCGCCAGCAGCCAAGTGCACACCTTAAACACAGATACGCAGTATTTT.

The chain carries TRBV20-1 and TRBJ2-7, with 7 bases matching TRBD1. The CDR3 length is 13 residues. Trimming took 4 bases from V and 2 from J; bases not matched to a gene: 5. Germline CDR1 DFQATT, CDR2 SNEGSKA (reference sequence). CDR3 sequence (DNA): TGCAGTGCTAATGACAGGGTGGCCTACGAGCAGTACTTC. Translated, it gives CSANDRVAYEQYF.

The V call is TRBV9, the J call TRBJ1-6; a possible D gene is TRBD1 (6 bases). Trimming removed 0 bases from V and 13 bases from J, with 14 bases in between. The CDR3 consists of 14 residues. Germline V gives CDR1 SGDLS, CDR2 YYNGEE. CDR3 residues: CASSVGGGEGPLHF. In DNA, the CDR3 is TGTGCCAGCAGCGTAGGAGGGGGGGAAGGTCCCCTCCACTTT.

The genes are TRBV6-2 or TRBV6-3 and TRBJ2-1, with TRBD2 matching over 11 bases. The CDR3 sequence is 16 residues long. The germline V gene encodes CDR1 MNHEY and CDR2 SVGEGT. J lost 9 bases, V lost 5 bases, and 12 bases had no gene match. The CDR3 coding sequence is TGTGCCAGCAGTAAACTAGCGGGGGAGGCTTTAGGTGAGCAGTTCTTC. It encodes CASSKLAGEALGEQFF.

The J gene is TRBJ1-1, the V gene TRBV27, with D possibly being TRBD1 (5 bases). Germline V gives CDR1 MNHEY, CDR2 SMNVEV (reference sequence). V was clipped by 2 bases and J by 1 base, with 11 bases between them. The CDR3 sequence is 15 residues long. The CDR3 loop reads CASSLQGFGNTEAFF. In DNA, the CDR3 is TGTGCCAGCAGTTTACAGGGATTCGGGAACACTGAAGCTTTCTTT.

CDR3 loop: CSVEDRSSGPYNEQFF. The CDR3 bases are TGCAGCGTTGAAGATCGGAGTAGCGGACCCTACAATGAGCAGTTCTTC. The chain employs TRBV29-1 and TRBJ2-1, with a weak D call TRBD2 (6 bases). Trimming stripped 0 bases from V and 2 bases from J, with 14 bases between. Germline-derived CDR1 and CDR2 are SQVTM and ANQGSEA. The CDR3 contains 16 residues.